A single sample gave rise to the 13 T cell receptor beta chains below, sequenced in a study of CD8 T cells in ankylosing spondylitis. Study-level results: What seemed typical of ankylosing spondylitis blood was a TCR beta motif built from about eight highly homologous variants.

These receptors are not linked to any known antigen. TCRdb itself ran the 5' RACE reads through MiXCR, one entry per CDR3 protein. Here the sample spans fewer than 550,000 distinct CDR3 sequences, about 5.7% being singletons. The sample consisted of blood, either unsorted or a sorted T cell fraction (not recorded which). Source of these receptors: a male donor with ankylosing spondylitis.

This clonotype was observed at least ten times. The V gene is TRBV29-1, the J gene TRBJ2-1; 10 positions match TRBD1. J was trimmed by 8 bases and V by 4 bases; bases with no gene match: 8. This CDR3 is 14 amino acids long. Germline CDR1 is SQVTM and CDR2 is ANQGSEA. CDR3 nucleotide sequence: TGCAGCGTTGGACCGGGACAGGGGAATTATGAGCAGTTCTTC. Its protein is CSVGPGQGNYEQFF.

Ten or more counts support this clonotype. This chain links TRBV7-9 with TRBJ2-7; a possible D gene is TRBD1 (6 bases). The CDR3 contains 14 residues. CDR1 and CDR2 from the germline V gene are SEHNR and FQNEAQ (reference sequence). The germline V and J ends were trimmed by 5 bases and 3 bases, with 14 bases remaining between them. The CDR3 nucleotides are TGTGCCAGCAGCCCAAGGGGGTTACGCTACGAGCAGTACTTC. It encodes CASSPRGLRYEQYF. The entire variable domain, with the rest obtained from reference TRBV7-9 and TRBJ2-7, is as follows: DTGVSQNPRHKITKRGQNVTFRCDPISEHNRLYWYRQTLGQGPEFLTYFQNEAQLEKSRLLSDRFSAERPKGSFSTLEIQRTEQGDSAMYLCASSPRGLRYEQYFGPGTRLTVT.

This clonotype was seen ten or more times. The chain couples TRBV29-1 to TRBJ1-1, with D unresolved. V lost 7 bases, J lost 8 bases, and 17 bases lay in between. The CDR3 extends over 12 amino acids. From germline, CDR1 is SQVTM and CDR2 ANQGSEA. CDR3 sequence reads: CSGGDGPQEAFF. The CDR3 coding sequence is TGCAGCGGTGGTGACGGGCCCCAAGAAGCTTTCTTT.

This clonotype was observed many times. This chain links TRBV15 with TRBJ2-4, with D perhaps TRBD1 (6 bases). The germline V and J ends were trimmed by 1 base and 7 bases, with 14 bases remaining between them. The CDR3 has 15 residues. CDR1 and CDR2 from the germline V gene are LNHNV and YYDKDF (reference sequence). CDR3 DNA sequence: TGTGCCACCAGCAGAGCCGGAGACAGGTTTAACATTCAGTACTTC. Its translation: CATSRAGDRFNIQYF. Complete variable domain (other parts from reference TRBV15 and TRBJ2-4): DAMVIQNPRYQVTQFGKPVTLSCSQTLNHNVMYWYQQKSSQAPKLLFHYYDKDFNNEADTPDNFQSRRPNTSFCFLDIRSPGLGDTAMYLCATSRAGDRFNIQYFGAGTRLSVL.

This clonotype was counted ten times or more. CDR3 residues: CASSLGGAQYF. In nucleotides, the CDR3 is TGTGCCAGCAGCCTAGGCGGGGCCCAGTACTTC. The rearrangement joins TRBV14 to TRBJ2-5, with a possible D match to TRBD2 (6 bases). Germline values: CDR1 SGHDN, CDR2 FVKESK. The germline V and J ends were trimmed by 4 bases and 9 bases, with 9 bases remaining between them. The CDR3 totals 11 residues.

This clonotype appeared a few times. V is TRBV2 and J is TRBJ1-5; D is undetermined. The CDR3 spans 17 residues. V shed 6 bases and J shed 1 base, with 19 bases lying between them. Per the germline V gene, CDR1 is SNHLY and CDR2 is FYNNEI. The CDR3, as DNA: TGTGCCAGCAGCTCAACGCGGACCGCTTACAGCAATCAGCCCCAGCATTTT. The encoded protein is CASSSTRTAYSNQPQHF.

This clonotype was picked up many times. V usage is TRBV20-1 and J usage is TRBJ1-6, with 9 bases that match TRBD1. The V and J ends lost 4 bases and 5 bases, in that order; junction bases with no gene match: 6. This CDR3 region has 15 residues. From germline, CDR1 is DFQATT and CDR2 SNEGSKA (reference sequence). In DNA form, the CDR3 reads TGCAGTGCTACCCGACAGGGGGGCCATAATTCACCCCTCCACTTT. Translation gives CSATRQGGHNSPLHF.

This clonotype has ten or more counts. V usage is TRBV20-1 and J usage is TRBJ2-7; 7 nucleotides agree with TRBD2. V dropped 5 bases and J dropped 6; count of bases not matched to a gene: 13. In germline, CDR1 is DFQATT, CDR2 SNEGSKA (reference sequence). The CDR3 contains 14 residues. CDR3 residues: CSALFAGVVGEQYF. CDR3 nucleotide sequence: TGCAGTGCTCTCTTTGCGGGAGTGGTAGGCGAGCAGTACTTC.

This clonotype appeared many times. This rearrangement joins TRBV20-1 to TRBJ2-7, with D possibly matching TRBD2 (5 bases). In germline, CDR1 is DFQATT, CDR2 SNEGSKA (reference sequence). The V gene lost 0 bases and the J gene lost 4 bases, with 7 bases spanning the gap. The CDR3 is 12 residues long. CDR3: CSARDLAYEQYF. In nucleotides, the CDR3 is TGCAGTGCTAGAGATCTAGCTTACGAGCAGTACTTC.

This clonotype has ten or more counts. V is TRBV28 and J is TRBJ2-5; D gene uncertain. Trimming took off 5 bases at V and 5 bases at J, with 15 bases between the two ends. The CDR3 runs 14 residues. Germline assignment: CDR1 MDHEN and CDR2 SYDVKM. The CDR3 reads CASSRPRVSETQYF. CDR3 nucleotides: TGTGCCAGCAGTCGGCCACGTGTATCCGAGACCCAGTACTTC.

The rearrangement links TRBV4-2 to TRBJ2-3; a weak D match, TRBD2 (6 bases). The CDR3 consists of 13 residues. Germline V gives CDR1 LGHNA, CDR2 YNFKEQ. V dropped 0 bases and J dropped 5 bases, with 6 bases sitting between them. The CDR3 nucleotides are TGTGCCAGCAGCCAAGAGGGGGGAGATACGCAGTATTTT. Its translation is CASSQEGGDTQYF.

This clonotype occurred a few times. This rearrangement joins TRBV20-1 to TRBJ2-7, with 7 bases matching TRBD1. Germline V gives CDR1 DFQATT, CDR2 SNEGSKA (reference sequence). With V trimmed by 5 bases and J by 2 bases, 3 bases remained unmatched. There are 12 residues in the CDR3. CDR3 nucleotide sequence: TGCAGTGCTCAGGGGGACACCTACGAGCAGTACTTC. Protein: CSAQGDTYEQYF.

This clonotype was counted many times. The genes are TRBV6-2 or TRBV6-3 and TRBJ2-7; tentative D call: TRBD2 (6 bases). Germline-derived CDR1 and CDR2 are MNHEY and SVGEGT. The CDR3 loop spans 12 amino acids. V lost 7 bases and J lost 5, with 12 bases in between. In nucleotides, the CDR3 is TGTGCCAGCACCAGAGCGGGCGACGAGCAGTACTTC. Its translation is CASTRAGDEQYF.